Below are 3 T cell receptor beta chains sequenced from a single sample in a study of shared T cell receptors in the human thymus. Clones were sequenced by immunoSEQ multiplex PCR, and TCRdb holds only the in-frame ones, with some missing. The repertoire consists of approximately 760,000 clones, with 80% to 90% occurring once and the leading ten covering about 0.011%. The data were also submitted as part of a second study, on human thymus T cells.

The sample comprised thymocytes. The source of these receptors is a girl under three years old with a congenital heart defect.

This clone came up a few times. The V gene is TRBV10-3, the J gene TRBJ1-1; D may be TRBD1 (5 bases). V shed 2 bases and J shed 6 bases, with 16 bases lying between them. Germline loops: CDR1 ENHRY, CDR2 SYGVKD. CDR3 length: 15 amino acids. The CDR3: CAISEGRRGTAEAFF. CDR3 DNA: TGTGCCATCAGTGAGGGTAGGAGGGGTACCGCTGAAGCTTTCTTT.

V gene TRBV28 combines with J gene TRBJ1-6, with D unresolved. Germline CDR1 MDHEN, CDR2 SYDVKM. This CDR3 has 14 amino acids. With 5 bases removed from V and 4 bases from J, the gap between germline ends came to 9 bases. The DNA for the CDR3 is TGTGCCAGCAGTCTTACAGTTTATAATTCACCCCTCCACTTT. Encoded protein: CASSLTVYNSPLHF. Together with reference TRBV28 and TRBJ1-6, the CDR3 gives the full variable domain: DVKVTQSSRYLVKRTGEKVFLECVQDMDHENMFWYRQDPGLGLRLIYFSYDVKMKEKGDIPEGYSVSREKKERFSLILESASTNQTSMYLCASSLTVYNSPLHFGNGTRLTVT.

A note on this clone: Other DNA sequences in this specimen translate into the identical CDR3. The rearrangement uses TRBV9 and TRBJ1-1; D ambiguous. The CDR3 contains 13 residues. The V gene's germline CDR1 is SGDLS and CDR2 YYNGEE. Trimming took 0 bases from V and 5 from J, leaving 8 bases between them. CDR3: CASSVGSSTEAFF. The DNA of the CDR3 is TGTGCCAGCAGCGTAGGGAGTTCTACTGAAGCTTTCTTT.